This is a list of T cell receptor beta chains from one sample in a study of T cells in Graves' hyperthyroidism and ophthalmopathy. Via MiXCR, TCRdb re-called the multiplex PCR reads, giving one row per CDR3 protein. The table records roughly 500,000 distinct CDR3 sequences, about 16% of them present only once. Specimen: blood. Every receptor here comes from a woman in her 30s with Graves' ophthalmopathy. CDR3s include the opening cysteine and the closing phenylalanine or tryptophan. A D gene is named only where the DNA matches it firmly. Where a row states a size, it is once, few, many or the class of an expanded clone; other rows omit it.

V: TRBV12-3/TRBV12-4; size: many; J: TRBJ2-2; D: TRBD1; CDR3: CASSRGQGEAGELFF; DNA: TGTGCCAGCAGCCGGGGACAGGGTGAGGCCGGGGAGCTGTTTTTT
V: TRBV29-1; size: many; J: TRBJ2-1; D: TRBD2; CDR3: CSARTSGGNEQFF; DNA: TGCAGCGCTCGGACTAGCGGGGGGAATGAGCAGTTCTTC
V: TRBV20-1; size: many; J: TRBJ2-7; D: TRBD2; CDR3: CSARGLSSYEQYF; DNA: TGCAGTGCTAGGGGACTAAGCTCCTACGAGCAGTACTTC
V: TRBV24-1; size: NA; J: TRBJ1-1; D: NA; CDR3: CATKTGLPEALF; DNA: TGTGCCACCAAAACGGGGTTACCTGAAGCTCTCTTT
V: TRBV13; size: many; J: TRBJ2-4; D: NA; CDR3: CASSSDRAKNIQYF; DNA: TGTGCCAGCAGCTCCGACAGAGCCAAAAACATTCAGTACTTC
V: TRBV9; size: NA; J: TRBJ1-1; D: NA; CDR3: CASSPGGGAGEAFF; DNA: TGTGCCAGCAGCCCCGGAGGGGGGGCAGGTGAAGCTTTCTTT
V: TRBV9; size: few; J: TRBJ1-3; D: TRBD1; CDR3: CASSGGQSSGNTIYF; DNA: TGTGCCAGCAGCGGGGGACAGTCATCTGGAAACACCATATATTTT
V: TRBV28; size: many; J: TRBJ2-7; D: TRBD1; CDR3: CASSLLDRGLSYEQYF; DNA: TGTGCCAGCAGTTTATTAGACAGGGGGCTTTCCTACGAGCAGTACTTC
V: TRBV6-2/TRBV6-3; size: few; J: TRBJ2-1; D: TRBD2; CDR3: CASSSPTSGSYNEQFF; DNA: TGTGCCAGCAGCTCCCCAACTAGCGGGAGTTACAATGAGCAGTTCTTC
V: TRBV5-1; size: many; J: TRBJ2-3; D: TRBD1; CDR3: CASSHRDRGDTQYF; DNA: TGCGCCAGCAGCCACCGGGACAGGGGGGATACGCAGTATTTT
V: TRBV5-1; size: many; J: TRBJ1-1; D: NA; CDR3: CASSLGGREVAEAFF; DNA: TGCGCCAGCAGCTTAGGTGGCAGGGAGGTTGCTGAAGCTTTCTTT
V: TRBV6-2/TRBV6-3; size: few; J: TRBJ2-2; D: NA; CDR3: CASSYSHTLSTGELFF; DNA: TGTGCCAGCAGTTACTCGCACACCCTCTCCACCGGGGAGCTGTTTTTT
V: TRBV20-1; size: NA; J: TRBJ2-7; D: TRBD1; CDR3: CSAKSRGRDPYEQYF; DNA: TGCAGTGCTAAGAGCAGGGGGCGGGACCCCTACGAGCAGTACTTC
V: TRBV6-1; size: many; J: TRBJ1-2; D: TRBD1; CDR3: CASRRDRVFSGYTF; DNA: TGTGCCAGCAGGCGGGACAGGGTTTTTAGCGGCTACACCTTC
V: TRBV27; size: many; J: TRBJ2-3; D: TRBD2; CDR3: CASSQRAGGPTDTQYF; DNA: TGTGCCAGCAGTCAAAGAGCGGGAGGGCCCACAGATACGCAGTATTTT
V: TRBV12-3/TRBV12-4; size: NA; J: TRBJ2-1; D: TRBD2; CDR3: CASGRAGLAGREQFF; DNA: TGTGCCAGCGGCCGGGCGGGACTAGCGGGACGGGAGCAGTTCTTC
V: TRBV6-1; size: few; J: TRBJ2-1; D: NA; CDR3: CASSSGSSDEQFF; DNA: TGTGCCAGCAGTTCGGGATCAAGCGATGAGCAGTTCTTC
V: TRBV19; size: NA; J: TRBJ1-2; D: TRBD1; CDR3: CASRQGAQDGYTF; DNA: TGTGCCAGTAGACAGGGGGCGCAGGATGGCTACACCTTC
V: TRBV7-2; size: many; J: TRBJ2-7; D: NA; CDR3: CASSLFQDYAWEQYF; DNA: TGTGCCAGCAGCTTATTTCAGGACTATGCGTGGGAGCAGTACTTC
V: TRBV7-3; size: many; J: TRBJ2-5; D: NA; CDR3: CASSPTQRETQYF; DNA: TGTGCCAGCAGCCCGACCCAGCGGGAGACCCAGTACTTC
V: TRBV30; size: NA; J: TRBJ1-5; D: TRBD1; CDR3: CAWERQGMNQPQHF; DNA: TGTGCCTGGGAACGACAGGGAATGAATCAGCCCCAGCATTTT
V: TRBV12-3/TRBV12-4; size: many; J: TRBJ1-2; D: TRBD1; CDR3: CASSLSGGGYTF; DNA: TGTGCCAGCAGCCTCTCAGGGGGTGGCTACACCTTC